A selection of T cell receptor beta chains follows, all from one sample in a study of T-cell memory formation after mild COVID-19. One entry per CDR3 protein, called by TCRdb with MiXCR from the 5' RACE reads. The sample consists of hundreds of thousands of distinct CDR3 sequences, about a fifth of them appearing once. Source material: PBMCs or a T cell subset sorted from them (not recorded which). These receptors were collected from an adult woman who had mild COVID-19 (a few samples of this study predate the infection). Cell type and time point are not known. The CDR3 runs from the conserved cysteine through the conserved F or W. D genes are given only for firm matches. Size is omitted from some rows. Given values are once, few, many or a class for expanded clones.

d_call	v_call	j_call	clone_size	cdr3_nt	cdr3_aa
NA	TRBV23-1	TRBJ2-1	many	TGCGCCAGCAGTCGGGCCCGGGTTGGCCTGAGGAATGAGCAGTTCTTC	CASSRARVGLRNEQFF
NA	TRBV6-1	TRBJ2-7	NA	TGTGCCATAGGGAGGCCGCCCTACGAGCAGTACTTC	CAIGRPPYEQYF
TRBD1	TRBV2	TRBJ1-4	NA	TGTGCCAGCCGGGGACAGTTGGGTGAAAAACTGTTTTTT	CASRGQLGEKLFF
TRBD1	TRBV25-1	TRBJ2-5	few	TGTGCCAGCAGGCCCACAGGGGGTAAAGAGACCCAGTACTTC	CASRPTGGKETQYF
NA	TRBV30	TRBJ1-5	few	TGTGCCTGGAAGAATTCTTGGGGTGCGAGCAATCAGCCCCAGCATTTT	CAWKNSWGASNQPQHF
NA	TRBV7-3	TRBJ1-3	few	TGTGCCAGCAGCTTAACCCCGGGCTCTGGAAACACCATATATTTT	CASSLTPGSGNTIYF
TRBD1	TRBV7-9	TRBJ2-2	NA	TGTGCCAGCAGCTCCCGGGACAGGGAACCGACGAACACCGGGGAGCTGTTTTTT	CASSSRDREPTNTGELFF
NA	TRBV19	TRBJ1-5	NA	TGTGCCAGTACCCCTTTAGCTGGCAATCAGCCCCAGCATTTT	CASTPLAGNQPQHF
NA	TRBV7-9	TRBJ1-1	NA	TGTGCCAGCCCGGGGGGGCCCCGGACCACTGAAGCTTTCTTT	CASPGGPRTTEAFF
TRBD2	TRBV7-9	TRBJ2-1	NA	TGTGCCAGCAGCCCTAATCTAGCGGGAGGGCTCAATGAGCAGTTCTTC	CASSPNLAGGLNEQFF
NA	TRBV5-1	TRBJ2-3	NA	TGCGCCAGCAGCCTACCGACTAGTAAGAGCACAGATACGCAGTATTTT	CASSLPTSKSTDTQYF
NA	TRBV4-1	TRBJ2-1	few	TGCGCCAGCAGCCTAAACCCCGATGCTGTTGATGAGCAGTTCTTC	CASSLNPDAVDEQFF
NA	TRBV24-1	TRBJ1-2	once	TGTGCCACCAGTGACGCAGGGGCCAGATCCTATGGCTACACCTTC	CATSDAGARSYGYTF
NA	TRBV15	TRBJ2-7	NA	TGTGCCACCAGCAGTGGTGGGCAGAGCTCCTACGAGCAGTACTTC	CATSSGGQSSYEQYF
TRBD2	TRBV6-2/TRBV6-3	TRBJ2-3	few	TGTGCCAGCACCCCTGCCCAGGGACTAGCGGGGAGCACAGATACGCAGTATTTT	CASTPAQGLAGSTDTQYF
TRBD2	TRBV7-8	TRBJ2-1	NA	TGTGCCAGCAGCTTAAAAAGCGGGAGCCAAACCTACAATGAGCAGTTCTTC	CASSLKSGSQTYNEQFF
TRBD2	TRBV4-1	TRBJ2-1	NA	TGCGCCAGCAGCCAAGGGCGGGGGGGCCCCAATGAGCAGTTCTTC	CASSQGRGGPNEQFF
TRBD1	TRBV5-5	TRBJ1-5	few	TGTGCCAGCAGCAACGGACAGGGATCCCCCCAGCCCCAGCATTTT	CASSNGQGSPQPQHF
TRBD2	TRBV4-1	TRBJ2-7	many	TGCGCCAGCAGCCAACCCACCGCGGGGGGAAGATCATCCTACGAGCAGTACTTC	CASSQPTAGGRSSYEQYF
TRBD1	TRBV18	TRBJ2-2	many	TGTGCCAGCTCACCGAGGACAGGAACGAACACCGGGGAGCTGTTTTTT	CASSPRTGTNTGELFF
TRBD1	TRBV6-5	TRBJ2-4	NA	TGTGCCAGCAGGAGCGGGACAGGGAAAGCCAAAAACATTCAGTACTTC	CASRSGTGKAKNIQYF
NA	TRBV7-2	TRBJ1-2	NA	TGTGCCATCTACAGGGAAAACTATGGCTACACCTTC	CAIYRENYGYTF
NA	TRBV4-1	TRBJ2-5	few	TGCGCCAGCAGCCAAAATGGGACCCAGTACTTC	CASSQNGTQYF
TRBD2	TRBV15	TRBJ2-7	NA	TGTGCCACCAGCAGATGGACTAGCGGGACCCACGAGCAGTACTTC	CATSRWTSGTHEQYF
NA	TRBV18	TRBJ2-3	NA	TGTGCCAGCTCACCACCGGGCCGGGGGGCGGCAGATACGCAGTATTTT	CASSPPGRGAADTQYF